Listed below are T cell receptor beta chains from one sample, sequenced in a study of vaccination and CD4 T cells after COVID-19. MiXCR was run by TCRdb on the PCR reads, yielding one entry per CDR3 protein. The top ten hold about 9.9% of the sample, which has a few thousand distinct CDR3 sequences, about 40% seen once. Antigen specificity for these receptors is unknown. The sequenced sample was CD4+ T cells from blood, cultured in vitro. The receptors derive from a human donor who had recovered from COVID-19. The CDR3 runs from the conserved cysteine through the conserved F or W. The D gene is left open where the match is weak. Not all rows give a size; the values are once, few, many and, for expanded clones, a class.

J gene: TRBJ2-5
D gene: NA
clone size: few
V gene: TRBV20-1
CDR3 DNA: TGCAGTGCTAGTCCGGGGGCCGCCCAAGAGACCCAGTACTTC
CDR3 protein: CSASPGAAQETQYF

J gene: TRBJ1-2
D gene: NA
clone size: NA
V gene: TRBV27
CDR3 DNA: TGTGCCACCGGGAGGGCCTCTAACTATGGCTACACCTTC
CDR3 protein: CATGRASNYGYTF

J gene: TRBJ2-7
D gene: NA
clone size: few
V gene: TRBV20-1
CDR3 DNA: TGCAGTGCTGGACGCAGGGCCCGCTCCTACGAGCAGTACTTC
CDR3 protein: CSAGRRARSYEQYF

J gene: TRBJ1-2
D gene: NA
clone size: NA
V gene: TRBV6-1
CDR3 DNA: TGTGCCAGCAGTGAAGGGTGGTGGGGAGGCTACACCTTC
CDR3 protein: CASSEGWWGGYTF

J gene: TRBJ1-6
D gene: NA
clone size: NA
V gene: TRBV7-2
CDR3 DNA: TGTGCCAGCAGCTACAGGGAATATAATTCACCCCTCCACTTT
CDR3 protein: CASSYREYNSPLHF

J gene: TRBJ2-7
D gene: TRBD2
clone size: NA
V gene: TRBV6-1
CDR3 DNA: TGTGCCAGCAGCCGTCTAGCGGGAGGGTACGAGCAGTACTTC
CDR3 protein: CASSRLAGGYEQYF

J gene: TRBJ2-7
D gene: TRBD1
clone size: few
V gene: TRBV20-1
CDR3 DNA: TGCAGTGCTAGTGGGACAGGGAACACCTACGAGCAGTACTTC
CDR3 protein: CSASGTGNTYEQYF

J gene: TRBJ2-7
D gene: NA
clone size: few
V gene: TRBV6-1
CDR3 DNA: TGTGCCAGCAGAGACAGGAGAGGGGAGCAGTACTTC
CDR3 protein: CASRDRRGEQYF

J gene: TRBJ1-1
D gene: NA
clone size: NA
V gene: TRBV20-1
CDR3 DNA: TGCAGTGCTAGAGGGGTCCCCTCAGGGACTGAAGCTTTCTTT
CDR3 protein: CSARGVPSGTEAFF

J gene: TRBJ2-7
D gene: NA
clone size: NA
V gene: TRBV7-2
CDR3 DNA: TGTGCCAGCAGCTTAGTCCCCCACCTTGACTCCTACGAGCAGTACTTC
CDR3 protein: CASSLVPHLDSYEQYF

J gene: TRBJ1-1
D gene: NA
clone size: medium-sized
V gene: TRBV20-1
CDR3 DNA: TGCAGTGCCACCCCCACAGGGTACGGATATGAAGCTTTCTTT
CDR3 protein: CSATPTGYGYEAFF

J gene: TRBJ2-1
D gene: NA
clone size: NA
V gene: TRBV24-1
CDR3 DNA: TGTGCCACCAGTTCCCCCGCCCGAGACGACAATGAGCAGTTCTTC
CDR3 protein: CATSSPARDDNEQFF

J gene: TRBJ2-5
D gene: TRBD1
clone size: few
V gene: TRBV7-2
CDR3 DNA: TGTGCCAGCAGCGAGCGGACAGGACCCCAGGAGACCCAGTACTTC
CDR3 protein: CASSERTGPQETQYF

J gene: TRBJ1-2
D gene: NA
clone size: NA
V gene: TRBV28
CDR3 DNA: TGTGCCAGCGGGACGGCGTTGAGCTACACCTTC
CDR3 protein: CASGTALSYTF

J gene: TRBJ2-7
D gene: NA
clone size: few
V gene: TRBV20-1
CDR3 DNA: TGCAGTGCTAGGCCGGGACAAGGCTCCTACGAGCAGTACTTC
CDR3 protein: CSARPGQGSYEQYF

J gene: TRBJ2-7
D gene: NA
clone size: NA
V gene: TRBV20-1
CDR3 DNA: TGCAGTGCTAGTCACGACTCCAACGAGCAGTACTTC
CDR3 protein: CSASHDSNEQYF

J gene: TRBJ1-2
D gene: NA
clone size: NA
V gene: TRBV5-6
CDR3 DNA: TGTGCCAGCAGCTCCTGGGGGATTAGTGGCTACACCTTC
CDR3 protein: CASSSWGISGYTF

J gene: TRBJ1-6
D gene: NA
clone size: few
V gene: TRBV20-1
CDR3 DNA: TGCAGTGCTAGAACGCATTCCGATTCACCCCTCCACTTT
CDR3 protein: CSARTHSDSPLHF

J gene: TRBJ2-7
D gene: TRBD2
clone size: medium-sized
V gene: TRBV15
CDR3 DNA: TGTGCCACCAGCAGAGGGGGAGGGCATCTATACGAGCAGTACTTC
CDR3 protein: CATSRGGGHLYEQYF

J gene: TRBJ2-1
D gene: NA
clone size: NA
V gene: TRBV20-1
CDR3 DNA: TGCAGTGCTAGATTGAGGCGGGGTAGCTCCTACAATGAGCAGTTCTTC
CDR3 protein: CSARLRRGSSYNEQFF

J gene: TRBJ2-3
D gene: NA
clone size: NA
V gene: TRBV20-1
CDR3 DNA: TGCAGTGCGTACCTTAGCACAGATACGCAGTATTTT
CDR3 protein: CSAYLSTDTQYF

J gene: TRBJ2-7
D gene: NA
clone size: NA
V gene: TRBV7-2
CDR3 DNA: TGTGCCAGCACCCATCGACAGCGCTCCTACGAGCAGTACTTC
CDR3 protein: CASTHRQRSYEQYF

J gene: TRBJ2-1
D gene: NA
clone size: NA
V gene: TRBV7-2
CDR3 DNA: TGTGCCAGCAGCTTATCGCTGAGCAATGAGCAGTTCTTC
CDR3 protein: CASSLSLSNEQFF

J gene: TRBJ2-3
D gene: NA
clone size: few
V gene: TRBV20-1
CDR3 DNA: TGCAGTGCTAGACCGTTGCATAGCACAGATACGCAGTATTTT
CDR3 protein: CSARPLHSTDTQYF

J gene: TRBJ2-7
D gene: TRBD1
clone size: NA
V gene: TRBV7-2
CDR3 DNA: TGTGCCAGCAGCTTACGCAGGGGGCTTTACGAGCAGTACTTC
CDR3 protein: CASSLRRGLYEQYF

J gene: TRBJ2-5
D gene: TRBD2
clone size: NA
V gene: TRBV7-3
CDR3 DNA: TGTGCCAGCAGCACAGCGGGGGTCGAAGAGACCCAGTACTTC
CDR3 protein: CASSTAGVEETQYF

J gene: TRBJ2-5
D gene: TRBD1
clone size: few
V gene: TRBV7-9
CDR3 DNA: TGTGCCAGCAGCTTAGCCGGGACAGGGAAGGAGACCCAGTACTTC
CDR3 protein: CASSLAGTGKETQYF

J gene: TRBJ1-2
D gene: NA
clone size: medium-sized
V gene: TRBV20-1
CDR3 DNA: TGCAGTGCTAGACATAACTATGGCTACACCTTC
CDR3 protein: CSARHNYGYTF

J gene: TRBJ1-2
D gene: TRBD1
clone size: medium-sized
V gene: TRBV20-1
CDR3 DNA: TGCAGTGCTAGGCCACAGGGGGTAGGCTATGGCTACACCTTC
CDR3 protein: CSARPQGVGYGYTF

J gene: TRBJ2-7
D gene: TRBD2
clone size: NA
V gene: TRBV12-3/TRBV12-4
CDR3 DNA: TGTGCCAGCAGTAAAGCGGGAGGGTACTACGAGCAGTACTTC
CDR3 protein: CASSKAGGYYEQYF

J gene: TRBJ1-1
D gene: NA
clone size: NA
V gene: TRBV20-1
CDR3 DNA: TGCAGTGCTCAGGGTGGGTTGGGAACTGAAGCTTTCTTT
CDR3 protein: CSAQGGLGTEAFF

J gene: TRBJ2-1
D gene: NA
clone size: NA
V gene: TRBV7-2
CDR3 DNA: TGTGCCAGCAGCTTCGAAGCGGTATACAATGAGCAGTTCTTC
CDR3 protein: CASSFEAVYNEQFF

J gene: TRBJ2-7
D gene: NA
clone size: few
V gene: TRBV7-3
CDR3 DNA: TGTGCCAGCAGCTCCCGGGCGGGCGGCGAGCAGTACTTC
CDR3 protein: CASSSRAGGEQYF

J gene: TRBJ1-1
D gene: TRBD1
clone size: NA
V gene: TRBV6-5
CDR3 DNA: TGTGCCAGCAGTTTACAGGGGTACACTGAAGCTTTCTTT
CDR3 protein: CASSLQGYTEAFF

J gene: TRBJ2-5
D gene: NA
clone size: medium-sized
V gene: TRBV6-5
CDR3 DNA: TGTGCCAGCAGTTACAGGGCGGAGACCCAGTACTTC
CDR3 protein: CASSYRAETQYF

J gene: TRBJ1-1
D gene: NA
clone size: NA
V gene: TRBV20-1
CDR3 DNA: TGCAGTACCTTTGGGCGGAGGAACACTGAAGCTTTCTTT
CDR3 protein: CSTFGRRNTEAFF

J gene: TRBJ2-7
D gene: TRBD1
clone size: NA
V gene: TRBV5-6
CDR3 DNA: TGTGCCAGCAGCTGGACAGGTAGGGCCGAGCAGTACTTC
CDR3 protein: CASSWTGRAEQYF

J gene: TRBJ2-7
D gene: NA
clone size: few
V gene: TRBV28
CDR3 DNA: TGTGCCAGCAGTTTCGGTAGGGGCGACGAGCAGTACTTC
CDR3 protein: CASSFGRGDEQYF

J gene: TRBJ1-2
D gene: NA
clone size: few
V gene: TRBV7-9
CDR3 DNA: TGTGCCAGCAGCTTGAGGGAGGGGAACTATGGCTACACCTTC
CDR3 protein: CASSLREGNYGYTF

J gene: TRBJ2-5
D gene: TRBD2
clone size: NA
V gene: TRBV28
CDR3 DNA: TGTGCCAGCGGACTAGCGGGGGGAGAGACCCAGTACTTC
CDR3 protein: CASGLAGGETQYF

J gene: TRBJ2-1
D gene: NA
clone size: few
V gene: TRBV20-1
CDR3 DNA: TGCAGTGCTAGCGGGGACGGCAATGAGCAGTTCTTC
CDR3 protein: CSASGDGNEQFF